This T cell receptor beta chain was captured in a study of blood T cell repertoires in COVID-19. At the level of the study: Donors in the United States, Italy and Spain gave samples during acute or convalescent COVID-19. T cells, B-cell-depleted T cells, or PBMCs supplied cDNA or gDNA.

The CDR3 consists of 15 residues. The trim removed 6 bases at V and 5 bases at J, leaving 10 bases unmatched. The germline V gene has CDR1 MDHEN and CDR2 SYDVKM. Authors' data handling: Using reference gene primer amplification, nucleated cell counts were estimated. Repertoires were generated with immunoSEQ multiplex PCR, while TCRdb's copy carries only in-frame clones and drops some. That table is the source of V, J and clone size, and D and trimming were worked out from the DNA. The sample shows roughly 160,000 clones, roughly 85% of them seen only once. The V and J genes are TRBV28 and TRBJ2-3; 8 nucleotides line up with TRBD2. The clonotype comes from a man aged 35 to 55 with acute or convalescent COVID-19. Sequenced: peripheral blood. The CDR3 coding sequence is TGTGCCAGCAGCACCCCGACGGGGGGGGAAGATACGCAGTATTTT. Translation gives CASSTPTGGEDTQYF.